This TCR beta chain was sequenced during a study of cytomegalovirus exposure and HLA in healthy donors. Generated by immunoSEQ multiplex PCR, the TCRdb table keeps only in-frame clones and is missing some. The data show 100,000 to 150,000 clones, about 83% seen once. The source is a woman aged 25 to 39 in good health and CMV-seronegative. Specimen: PBMCs.

CDR3 sequence reads: CASSFAGTGREQYF. DNA for the CDR3: TGTGCCAGCAGCTTCGCCGGGACAGGGCGCGAGCAGTACTTC. V and J are TRBV9 and TRBJ2-7; TRBD1 aligns across 9 bases. CDR1 and CDR2 from the germline V gene are SGDLS and YYNGEE. The J segment lost 6 bases and the V segment lost 4 bases, leaving 8 bases of the junction unmatched. The CDR3 has 14 residues.